Listed here are 28 T cell receptor beta chains from one sample, sequenced in a study of shared clonotypes between healthy human individuals. TCRdb's table, derived via immunoSEQ multiplex PCR, lists solely in-frame clones and lacks some. The table has about 1 million clones, 70% to 80% seen once; the top ten hold over 1.3%. The sample taken for sequencing was memory CD4+ T cells sorted from blood. Noted subset: CD45RA-negative fraction. These receptors all stem from a man in his late teens or twenties in good health.

This rearrangement joins TRBV10-3 to TRBJ2-5; tentative D call: TRBD2 (6 bases). This CDR3 region has 14 residues. V gave up 2 bases and J gave up 3 bases, with 10 bases separating them. Per the germline V gene, CDR1 is ENHRY and CDR2 is SYGVKD. CDR3 loop: CAISEPGLEETQYF. The CDR3, as DNA: TGTGCCATCAGTGAGCCGGGACTTGAAGAGACCCAGTACTTC.

Remarks on this clone: One end of the junction is discordant with germline, which a read error may explain. CDR3 loop: CASGIDSYYGYTF. The CDR3 coding sequence is TGCGCCAGCGGGATAGACAGCTACTACGGCTACACCTTC. The chain recombines TRBV5-1 with TRBJ1-2; a weak D match, TRBD1 (5 bases). Germline V gives CDR1 SGHRS, CDR2 YFSETQ. The CDR3 spans 13 residues. The whole variable domain, filled in from reference TRBV5-1 and TRBJ1-2, reads KAGVTQTPRYLIKTRGQQVTLSCSPISGHRSVSWYQQTPGQGLQFLFEYFSETQRNKGNFPGRFSGRQFSNSRSEMNVSTLELGDSALYLCASGIDSYYGYTFGSGTRLTVV.

The V and J genes are TRBV6-5 and TRBJ2-7, with TRBD2 matching 11 bases. The J segment lost 4 bases and the V segment lost 6 bases, leaving 5 bases of the junction unmatched. Germline V gene data show CDR1 as MNHEY and CDR2 as SVGAGI. This CDR3 has 14 amino acids. CDR3 residues: CASSLTSGSYEQYF. The CDR3 DNA reads as TGTGCCAGCAGCCTCACTAGCGGGAGTTACGAGCAGTACTTC.

The chain carries TRBV5-6 and TRBJ2-7; 11 positions match TRBD1. V trimming: 4 bases; J trimming: 12 bases; junction bases outside the gene matches: 21. The CDR3 spans 17 residues. Germline CDR1 SGHDT, CDR2 YYEEEE. DNA for the CDR3: TGTGCCAGCAGCACGCGCGGACAGGGGGCGACGCATCAGAGGACGTACTTC. Translation gives CASSTRGQGATHQRTYF.

The chain joins TRBV5-1 to TRBJ2-7; D is ambiguous. The germline V and J ends were trimmed by 1 base and 2 bases, with 13 bases remaining between them. This CDR3 region has 15 residues. Germline loops: CDR1 SGHRS, CDR2 YFSETQ. CDR3 DNA sequence: TGCGCCAGCAGCTTGACGGCAGGCGGCCCCTACGAGCAGTACTTC. Translating gives CASSLTAGGPYEQYF.

V usage is TRBV7-2 and J usage is TRBJ2-4; 8 bases match TRBD1. The germline V gene encodes CDR1 SGHTA and CDR2 FQGNSA. The CDR3 consists of 14 residues. J was trimmed by 3 bases and V by 4 bases; bases with no gene match: 2. The CDR3 DNA is TGTGCCAGCAGCTCGACAGGGGACAAAAACATTCAGTACTTC. This gives the protein CASSSTGDKNIQYF.

V usage is TRBV7-9 and J usage is TRBJ2-5; the match to TRBD2 covers 12 bases. The V segment lost 10 bases and the J segment 5 bases; nucleotides outside the gene matches: 8. Germline-derived CDR1 and CDR2 are SEHNR and FQNEAQ (reference sequence). The CDR3 sequence is 14 residues long. This chain's CDR3 is CAIPTSGSWETQYF. The CDR3 DNA follows: TGTGCCATTCCGACTAGCGGGAGTTGGGAGACCCAGTACTTC.

In its sample, this clone was seen a few times. The gene calls are TRBV5-1 and TRBJ2-7; a possible D gene is TRBD2 (6 bases). The germline gives CDR1 SGHRS, CDR2 YFSETQ. The ends were cut back, 6 bases at V and 4 bases at J, with 17 bases in the middle. The CDR3 length is 14 residues. The CDR3 DNA is TGCGCCAGCACCGCCGGGGGAGTTGGTTACGAGCAGTACTTC. As protein: CASTAGGVGYEQYF. The whole variable domain, remainder taken from reference TRBV5-1 and TRBJ2-7, is KAGVTQTPRYLIKTRGQQVTLSCSPISGHRSVSWYQQTPGQGLQFLFEYFSETQRNKGNFPGRFSGRQFSNSRSEMNVSTLELGDSALYLCASTAGGVGYEQYFGPGTRLTVT.

This clone was seen ten or more times. V and J are TRBV6-5 and TRBJ2-2; D possibly corresponds to TRBD2 (5 bases). The V end lost 4 bases, the J end lost 1 base, and 10 bases lay between the germline ends. The CDR3 is 15 amino acids. Germline-derived CDR1 and CDR2 are MNHEY and SVGAGI. The CDR3 DNA reads TGTGCCAGCAGTTGGCGGGCGGTGAACACCGGGGAGCTGTTTTTT. Translating gives CASSWRAVNTGELFF.

In DNA, the CDR3 is TGTGCCTGGAGCGGGGTACAATACAATGAGCAGTTCTTC. Translated, it gives CAWSGVQYNEQFF. V usage is TRBV30 and J usage is TRBJ2-1; a possible D gene is TRBD2 (5 bases). The CDR3 has 13 amino acids. The ends were cut back, 3 bases at V and 4 bases at J, with 10 bases in the middle. The V gene's germline CDR1 is GTSNPN and CDR2 SVGIG (reference sequence).

The chain has TRBV6-5 and TRBJ1-4; D remains unclear. Trimming pared 4 bases from V and 0 bases from J, leaving 9 bases between. Germline CDR1 is MNHEY and CDR2 is SVGAGI. The CDR3 is 15 amino acids. In DNA form, the CDR3 reads TGTGCCAGCAGTTGGACTAGGTCAACTAATGAAAAACTGTTTTTT. This sequence encodes CASSWTRSTNEKLFF.

This clone was seen ten or more times. The J gene is TRBJ2-4, the V gene TRBV19; TRBD2 aligns across 8 bases. Trimming at V came to 4 bases and at J to 9 bases, leaving 14 bases not matched to a gene. From germline, CDR1 is LNHDA and CDR2 SQIVND (reference sequence). The CDR3 has 16 amino acids. CDR3 protein: CASSRNSGGRLGIQYF. DNA of the CDR3: TGTGCCAGTAGTAGAAATTCAGGCGGGAGGTTGGGCATTCAGTACTTC.

The V and J genes are TRBV28 and TRBJ1-6; 8 nucleotides agree with TRBD1. The V and J ends lost 5 bases and 7 bases, in that order; junction bases with no gene match: 7. Germline V lookup: CDR1 MDHEN, CDR2 SYDVKM. CDR3 length: 15 residues. CDR3 region: CASSAEGQVNSPLHF. The CDR3 DNA is TGTGCCAGCAGTGCCGAGGGACAGGTCAATTCACCCCTCCACTTT.

This clone was seen a single time. V and J are TRBV5-6 and TRBJ2-7; weak D call: TRBD1 (6 bases). The CDR3 runs 16 residues. V lost 4 bases, J lost 2 bases, and 19 bases lay in between. Germline V CDR1 and CDR2: SGHDT, YYEEEE. In DNA, the CDR3 is TGTGCCAGCAGCGGGGGCCAGGGCGGAATTACCTACGAGCAGTACTTC. It codes for CASSGGQGGITYEQYF.

The chain has TRBV10-3 and TRBJ2-6, with D tentatively TRBD1 (5 bases). Germline lookup yields CDR1 ENHRY and CDR2 SYGVKD. The CDR3 extends over 15 amino acids. Trimming stripped 0 bases from V and 4 bases from J, with 7 bases between. CDR3 sequence: CAISESGVGANVLTF. CDR3 sequence (DNA): TGTGCCATCAGTGAGTCAGGGGTCGGGGCCAACGTCCTGACTTTC.

In the case of this clone: A far bigger clonotype differs at one base, so this is likely a read error. Within the sample, other DNA sequences also encode this same CDR3. The chain joins TRBV27 to TRBJ2-7; 8 bases are shared with TRBD2. CDR1 and CDR2 from the germline V gene are MNHEY and SMNVEV (reference sequence). The CDR3 is 16 amino acids. J lost 6 bases, V lost 5 bases, and 15 bases had no gene match. CDR3 DNA sequence: TGTGCCAGCAGTCGCCTAACTAGCGGAAGGACTATCGAGCAGTACTTC. Translated: CASSRLTSGRTIEQYF.

The chain is built from TRBV7-9 and TRBJ2-5, with D perhaps matching TRBD1 or TRBD2 (5 bases each). The CDR3 consists of 14 residues. V lost 4 bases and J 5 bases, leaving 14 bases between the germline ends. The germline V gene has CDR1 SEHNR and CDR2 FQNEAQ (reference sequence). The chain's CDR3 is CASSYGTPLETQYF. The DNA for the CDR3 is TGTGCCAGCAGCTACGGGACCCCTCTGGAGACCCAGTACTTC.

V gene TRBV5-4 combines with J gene TRBJ1-2; D gene unclear. With 4 bases removed from V and 4 bases from J, the gap between germline ends came to 14 bases. CDR1 SGHNT and CDR2 YYREEE come from the germline V gene (reference sequence). The CDR3 runs 14 residues. This CDR3 is CASSPEVGFYGYTF. The CDR3 DNA is TGTGCCAGCAGCCCGGAGGTTGGATTCTATGGCTACACCTTC.

This clone was detected only a few times. V gene TRBV6-5 combines with J gene TRBJ1-6, with a tentative D call TRBD1 (5 bases). V was pared by 5 bases and J by 7 bases, with 12 bases between. The V gene's germline CDR1 is MNHEY and CDR2 SVGAGI. The CDR3 is 14 amino acids. In DNA, the CDR3 is TGTGCCAGCAGTCCCCGGGACCGGAATTCACCCCTCCACTTT. Amino acids: CASSPRDRNSPLHF.

The chain employs TRBV27 and TRBJ1-6, with D possibly TRBD1 on 6 matching bases. The germline V gene encodes CDR1 MNHEY and CDR2 SMNVEV (reference sequence). Trimming cost V 2 bases and J 10 bases, with 15 bases left between them. CDR3 size: 15 residues. The CDR3 sequence is CASSLIPSGGSPLHF. The DNA for the CDR3 is TGTGCCAGCAGTTTAATCCCCTCGGGGGGCTCACCCCTCCACTTT.

This rearrangement joins TRBV6-1 to TRBJ2-1; D possibly corresponds to TRBD1 (6 bases). The CDR3 loop spans 13 amino acids. Deletions cut 9 bases from V and 6 bases from J, with 15 bases between. Germline V gene lookup returns CDR1 MNHNS and CDR2 SASEGT. CDR3 nucleotides: TGTGCCAGTATGCCGGGACAAAGCAATGAGCAGTTCTTC. It codes for CASMPGQSNEQFF.

This clone was counted once. The chain carries TRBV4-2 and TRBJ1-2; D perhaps matches TRBD1 (5 bases). The CDR3 consists of 12 residues. Deletions cut 1 base from V and 7 bases from J, with 7 bases between. CDR1 is LGHNA, CDR2 YNFKEQ, per germline. CDR3 bases: TGTGCCAGCAGCCAAGTTGGGGGTGGCTACACCTTC. This codes for CASSQVGGGYTF.

The V and J genes are TRBV5-1 and TRBJ1-2; 10 bases map to TRBD1. Germline values: CDR1 SGHRS, CDR2 YFSETQ. The trim removed 6 bases at V and 4 bases at J, leaving 6 bases unmatched. The CDR3 loop spans 14 amino acids. The CDR3 DNA reads as TGCGCCAGCACTCCGGGGGACAGGGGCTATGGCTACACCTTC. It specifies CASTPGDRGYGYTF.

This clone appeared once. V is TRBV9 and J is TRBJ1-2; D not certain. The CDR3 covers 14 residues. Trimming left V 3 bases short and J 5 bases short, with 14 bases between. Germline V gene sequence: CDR1 SGDLS, CDR2 YYNGEE. This CDR3 reads CASSAQTGSYGYTF. The CDR3 region has the DNA TGTGCCAGCAGCGCCCAGACCGGTAGTTATGGCTACACCTTC.

The chain carries TRBV30 and TRBJ1-5, with D possibly TRBD1 on 6 matching bases. In germline, CDR1 is GTSNPN, CDR2 SVGIG (reference sequence). Trimming removed 2 bases from V and 5 bases from J, with 10 bases in between. This CDR3 region has 13 residues. CDR3 bases: TGTGCCTGGAGTTACAGGGACGATCAGCCCCAGCATTTT. Residues: CAWSYRDDQPQHF.

V usage is TRBV4-1 and J usage is TRBJ1-2; D might be TRBD1 (6 bases). Trimming took 6 bases from V and 6 from J, leaving 35 bases between them. Germline V gene lookup returns CDR1 MGHRA and CDR2 YSYEKL. The CDR3 contains 20 residues. The CDR3 region is CASRSIFYREGSPRGDGYTF. For the CDR3, the DNA is TGCGCCAGCAGGTCTATCTTCTACCGAGAGGGCTCACCTAGGGGGGATGGCTACACCTTC.

The rearrangement links TRBV7-2 to TRBJ1-2, with TRBD1 matching 7 bases. CDR3 length equals 15 residues. The V gene's germline CDR1 is SGHTA and CDR2 FQGNSA. The V gene end was trimmed by 5 bases and the J gene end by 3 bases; junction bases not matched to a gene: 9. This CDR3 is CASSTPTGKDYGYTF. CDR3 DNA: TGTGCCAGCAGCACCCCGACAGGGAAGGACTATGGCTACACCTTC.

The CDR3 DNA is TGTGCCAGCAGCTTGATCGGGGGAAAAACGTCAGGTGGCTACACCTTC. Protein product: CASSLIGGKTSGGYTF. The V and J genes are TRBV5-6 and TRBJ1-2, with D perhaps matching TRBD1 (5 bases). Germline V gives CDR1 SGHDT, CDR2 YYEEEE. CDR3 length: 16 residues. Trimming stripped 1 base from V and 7 bases from J, with 20 bases between.